The 9 T cell receptor beta chains below all came from one sample that was sequenced in a study of spatial heterogeneity in lung cancer. Notes on the study in general: Higher tumor mutation counts went along with higher counts of expanded intratumoral alpha and beta TCRs.

TCRdb reanalysed the 5' RACE reads using MiXCR and keeps one entry per CDR3 protein. This table holds under 20,000 distinct CDR3 sequences, around a tenth found once. These receptors lack a known antigen. The time point is: sample taken at primary tumor resection. The source material was lung tumor tissue, sampled at surgery. The receptors stem from a female donor with early-stage non-small cell lung cancer.

As for this clonotype: This beta chain lies outside the target of a library built for alpha chains; its clone size means little. This chain connects TRBV3-1 to TRBJ1-4, with TRBD1 as a possible D gene (5 bases). CDR3 length equals 14 residues. With 2 bases removed from V and 3 bases from J, the gap between germline ends came to 7 bases. Germline V gene sequence: CDR1 LGHDT, CDR2 YNNKEL (reference sequence). The CDR3 here is CASSQQGSNEKLFF. The CDR3 nucleotides are TGTGCCAGCAGCCAACAGGGCTCTAATGAAAAACTGTTTTTT. The full variable domain, in which reference TRBV3-1 and TRBJ1-4 provide the parts outside the CDR3, is DTAVSQTPKYLVTQMGNDKSIKCEQNLGHDTMYWYKQDSKKFLKIMFSYNNKELIINETVPNRFSPKSPDKAHLNLHINSLELGDSAVYFCASSQQGSNEKLFFGSGTQLSVL.

This clonotype was picked up many times. This beta chain is a stray read from a library made for alpha chains; its abundance is not meaningful. The chain is built from TRBV10-3 and TRBJ2-6; the match to TRBD1 covers 7 bases. V trimming: 9 bases; J trimming: 0 bases; junction bases outside the gene matches: 14. Germline CDR1 reads ENHRY; CDR2 reads SYGVKD. This CDR3 contains 18 residues. The CDR3 DNA is TGTGCCATTAGACAGGGATCCCCCCAAGACTCTGGGGCCAACGTCCTGACTTTC. It specifies CAIRQGSPQDSGANVLTF.

As to this clonotype: This beta chain was picked up by a library intended for alpha chains and is off target, so its count carries little meaning. This chain joins TRBV15 and TRBJ1-1; the D is unclear. The V end was cut by 9 bases, the J end by 1 base, with 15 bases between. The CDR3 sequence is 14 residues long. CDR1 and CDR2 from the germline V gene are LNHNV and YYDKDF (reference sequence). The CDR3 loop is CATINTNANTEAFF. The CDR3 coding sequence is TGTGCCACAATCAACACCAACGCGAACACTGAAGCTTTCTTT.

There are a few counts of this clonotype. The library was built for alpha chains, so this beta chain is an off-target read and its size means little. This rearrangement joins TRBV4-3 to TRBJ2-2; the D gene is possibly TRBD2 (6 bases). The CDR3 contains 17 residues. Germline V gene lookup returns CDR1 LGHNA and CDR2 YSLEER. V lost 0 bases and J 6 bases, leaving 17 bases between the germline ends. For the CDR3, the DNA is TGCGCCAGCAGCCAAGAAACCGGGGGAAACGAGGCCGGGGAGCTGTTTTTT. Protein: CASSQETGGNEAGELFF.

This clonotype was recorded a few times. For a library built for alpha chains, this beta chain is a stray read; little rests on its size. The chain links TRBV24-1 to TRBJ2-1; TRBD2 aligns across 10 bases. The germline CDR1 and CDR2 sequences are KGHDR and SFDVKD. V trimming: 4 bases; J trimming: 6 bases; junction bases outside the gene matches: 2. This CDR3 has 14 amino acids. CDR3 DNA: TGTGCCACCAGTGACAGCGGGGGGGCCAATGAGCAGTTCTTC. Protein product: CATSDSGGANEQFF.

A word on this clonotype: This beta chain lies outside the target of a library built for alpha chains; its clone size means little. The DNA for the CDR3 is TGTGCCACCAGCGACAGGGAGTTTCGCTATGGCTACACCTTC. It codes for CATSDREFRYGYTF. This chain links TRBV24-1 with TRBJ1-2; TRBD1 aligns across 7 bases. The V gene end was trimmed by 7 bases and the J gene end by 4 bases; junction bases not matched to a gene: 8. CDR3 length: 14 residues. From germline, CDR1 is KGHDR and CDR2 SFDVKD.

This clonotype was seen only a few times. Found in a library prepared for alpha chains, this beta chain is an off-target read, and its abundance has little meaning. The chain joins TRBV11-2 to TRBJ2-6, with a possible D match to TRBD2 (5 bases). Germline-derived CDR1 and CDR2 are SGHAT and FQNNGV. The CDR3 extends over 16 amino acids. Trimming pared 0 bases from V and 0 bases from J, leaving 6 bases between. The chain's CDR3 is CASSLEGGSGANVLTF. CDR3 in DNA: TGTGCCAGCAGCTTAGAAGGAGGCTCTGGGGCCAACGTCCTGACTTTC.

In its sample, this clonotype was seen many times. Since the library was made to target alpha chains, this beta chain is a stray read and its abundance is not meaningful. The V call is TRBV2, the J call TRBJ2-3; tentatively, D is TRBD2 (6 bases). The V end was cut by 4 bases, the J end by 0 bases, with 11 bases between. This CDR3 spans 15 amino acids. CDR1 SNHLY and CDR2 FYNNEI come from the germline V gene. CDR3 loop: CASSGGLPSTDTQYF. In nucleotides, the CDR3 is TGTGCCAGCAGTGGGGGACTTCCTAGCACAGATACGCAGTATTTT.

A note on this clonotype: The library was designed around alpha chains, so this beta chain is a stray read whose abundance carries little weight. The chain has TRBV2 and TRBJ1-2; D remains unclear. V shed 6 bases and J shed 8 bases, with 13 bases lying between them. The CDR3 loop spans 12 amino acids. Germline V lookup: CDR1 SNHLY, CDR2 FYNNEI. CDR3 residues: CASSTGIRGYTF. The CDR3 region has the DNA TGTGCCAGCAGCACGGGGATCCGGGGCTACACCTTC.